This T cell receptor beta chain was found in a study of regulatory T cells in long-lasting Graves disease. Points from the study as a whole: Among samples with persistent disease, TRBV28, TRBJ1-2 and TRBJ2-5 were favored.

Time point of the sample: newly diagnosed GD, antithyroid drugs for less than 3 months. Construction of the TCR library relied on RNA isolated from PBMCs. Arm-PCR of CDR3 regions and iRepertoire HTBI primers were the basis on which TCR beta libraries were built. TCRdb reprocessed the multiplex PCR reads with MiXCR, giving one entry per CDR3 protein. The sample shows about 530,000 distinct CDR3 sequences, about 16% of them seen only once. This CDR3 region has 14 residues. The germline gives CDR1 SGDLS, CDR2 YYNGEE. The V and J ends lost 2 bases and 3 bases respectively, with 8 bases between them. Regarding this clonotype: Its cognate antigen is unknown.

The same data also went into a second study, on T cells in Graves' hyperthyroidism and ophthalmopathy. Per that study: Most thyroid clonotypes expanded above 0.001 were also detected in blood.

Sample: peripheral blood mononuclear cells (PBMCs), taken at new diagnosis, from a patient treated with antithyroid drugs. This receptor was identified in a middle-aged woman with Graves disease. The V and J genes are TRBV9 and TRBJ1-4; D is uncertain. For the CDR3, the DNA is TGTGCCAGCAGCGTGGCAGTCTCTAATGAAAAACTGTTTTTT. This codes for CASSVAVSNEKLFF.